This TCR beta chain was sequenced in a study of shared clonotypes between healthy human individuals. Study summary: CD4 naive and CD4 memory each took three plates per donor, while CD8 naive took two and CD8 memory one.

CDR1 is LGHNA and CDR2 is YSLEER in the germline V gene. The CDR3 is 16 residues long. The V and J ends lost 0 bases and 2 bases, in that order; junction bases with no gene match: 3. TCRdb's copy holds only in-frame clones and misses some; the assay was immunoSEQ multiplex PCR. The table has millions of clones, about 94% seen once. CD8 cells regarded as naive lacked CD45RO, were positively chosen for CCR7, and omitted terminally differentiated effector memory CD45RA+ cells. The receptor was derived from a man aged 18 to 30 in good health. Sequenced input: naive CD8+ T cells sorted from blood. The gene calls are TRBV4-3 and TRBJ2-1; 8 nucleotides match TRBD1. DNA for the CDR3: TGCGCCAGCAGCCAAGATTCACAGGGGGCCTACAATGAGCAGTTCTTC. This gives the protein CASSQDSQGAYNEQFF.